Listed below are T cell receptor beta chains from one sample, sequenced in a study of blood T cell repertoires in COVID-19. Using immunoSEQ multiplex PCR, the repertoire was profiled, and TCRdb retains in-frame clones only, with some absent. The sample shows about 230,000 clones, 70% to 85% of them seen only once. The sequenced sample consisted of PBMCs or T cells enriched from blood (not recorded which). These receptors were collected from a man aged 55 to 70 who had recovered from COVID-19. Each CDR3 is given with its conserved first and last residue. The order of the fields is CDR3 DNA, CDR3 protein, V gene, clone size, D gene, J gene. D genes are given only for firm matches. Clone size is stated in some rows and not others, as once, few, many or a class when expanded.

cdr3_nt: TGTGCCATCAGTGGGTCGATCCTAGCGGCCGAATACAATGAGCAGTTCTTC
cdr3_aa: CAISGSILAAEYNEQFF
v_call: TRBV10-3
clone_size: once
d_call: TRBD2
j_call: TRBJ2-1

cdr3_nt: TGCGCCAGCAGCCCCCGGGGGATAGCGGGGGGGACTTCGGAGACCCAGTACTTC
cdr3_aa: CASSPRGIAGGTSETQYF
v_call: TRBV5-1
clone_size: .
d_call: TRBD2
j_call: TRBJ2-5

cdr3_nt: TGTGCCAGCAGCTTAGACACCCGCACAGATACGCAGTATTTT
cdr3_aa: CASSLDTRTDTQYF
v_call: TRBV5-5
clone_size: .
d_call: .
j_call: TRBJ2-3

cdr3_nt: TGTGCCAGCAGGGGACAGACCTATGGCTACACCTTC
cdr3_aa: CASRGQTYGYTF
v_call: TRBV25-1
clone_size: .
d_call: TRBD1
j_call: TRBJ1-2

cdr3_nt: TGTGCCAGCAGTTTATCTCTTTACAGCTCCTACAATGAGCAGTTCTTC
cdr3_aa: CASSLSLYSSYNEQFF
v_call: TRBV27
clone_size: once
d_call: .
j_call: TRBJ2-1

cdr3_nt: TGCGCCAGCAGCCAAGGCCACGGGGGGCCCACTCTTAGCCCCTACAATGAGCAGTTCTTC
cdr3_aa: CASSQGHGGPTLSPYNEQFF
v_call: TRBV4-3
clone_size: few
d_call: .
j_call: TRBJ2-1

cdr3_nt: TGTGCCAGTAATCGGGACAGGGCTTATCAGCCCCAGCATTTT
cdr3_aa: CASNRDRAYQPQHF
v_call: TRBV19
clone_size: .
d_call: TRBD1
j_call: TRBJ1-5

cdr3_nt: TGCGCCAGCAGTGAGTTCGTCACGGGGGTCCCTACTGAAGCTTTCTTT
cdr3_aa: CASSEFVTGVPTEAFF
v_call: TRBV10-1
clone_size: .
d_call: .
j_call: TRBJ1-1

cdr3_nt: TGTGCCAGCAGTTACCGCAGTGTGGCCGGGACAGTAGGCTACGAGCAGTACTTC
cdr3_aa: CASSYRSVAGTVGYEQYF
v_call: TRBV27
clone_size: .
d_call: TRBD1
j_call: TRBJ2-7

cdr3_nt: TGTGCCAGCAACCCGGAGATAGATTCACCCCTCCACTTT
cdr3_aa: CASNPEIDSPLHF
v_call: TRBV7-3
clone_size: .
d_call: .
j_call: TRBJ1-6

cdr3_nt: TGCGCCAGCAGGGGCAGTCCAGAGGAAAAACTGTTTTTT
cdr3_aa: CASRGSPEEKLFF
v_call: TRBV5-1
clone_size: few
d_call: .
j_call: TRBJ1-4

cdr3_nt: TGTGCCAGCAGCGTACAGGGGCTTGGGTACGAGCAGTACTTC
cdr3_aa: CASSVQGLGYEQYF
v_call: TRBV9
clone_size: .
d_call: .
j_call: TRBJ2-7

cdr3_nt: TGTGCTAGTGGTCTAAGGGCGGGTTTCACAGATACGCAGTATTTT
cdr3_aa: CASGLRAGFTDTQYF
v_call: TRBV12-5
clone_size: .
d_call: .
j_call: TRBJ2-3

cdr3_nt: TGTGCCAGCAGCTCCTCGACAGGGGCGGGGGAGACCCAGTACTTC
cdr3_aa: CASSSSTGAGETQYF
v_call: TRBV11-3
clone_size: .
d_call: TRBD1
j_call: TRBJ2-5

cdr3_nt: TGTGCCAGCTCCGAAACCAGGGTAATTGAAGCTTTCTTT
cdr3_aa: CASSETRVIEAFF
v_call: TRBV18
clone_size: .
d_call: .
j_call: TRBJ1-1

cdr3_nt: TGCGCCAGCAGCCCGGAGTCGAATGAGCAGTTCTTC
cdr3_aa: CASSPESNEQFF
v_call: TRBV5-1
clone_size: .
d_call: .
j_call: TRBJ2-1

cdr3_nt: TGTGCTAGTGGTTTGGCCCCAGGGAAGAATGAGCAGTTCTTC
cdr3_aa: CASGLAPGKNEQFF
v_call: TRBV12-5
clone_size: .
d_call: .
j_call: TRBJ2-1

cdr3_nt: TGTGCCAGCAGCTCCAGCCGGGACATCCAAGGAGAAGAGACCCAGTACTTC
cdr3_aa: CASSSSRDIQGEETQYF
v_call: TRBV7-9
clone_size: .
d_call: .
j_call: TRBJ2-5

cdr3_nt: TGTGCCATCAGTCGTGGGGCCCCCTATAATTCACCCCTCCACTTT
cdr3_aa: CAISRGAPYNSPLHF
v_call: TRBV10-3
clone_size: .
d_call: .
j_call: TRBJ1-6

cdr3_nt: TGTGCCAGCAGCTGGACAGGGTCTAGAGAGACCCAGTACTTC
cdr3_aa: CASSWTGSRETQYF
v_call: TRBV11-2
clone_size: .
d_call: TRBD1
j_call: TRBJ2-5

cdr3_nt: TGCGCCAGCAGCTTGTATTCGGGGAGCGACACCATATATTTT
cdr3_aa: CASSLYSGSDTIYF
v_call: TRBV5-1
clone_size: .
d_call: .
j_call: TRBJ1-3

cdr3_nt: TGTGCCAGCAGTCTACTAGGGGGTGAAAATCAGCCCCAGCATTTT
cdr3_aa: CASSLLGGENQPQHF
v_call: TRBV27
clone_size: .
d_call: .
j_call: TRBJ1-5

cdr3_nt: TGTGCCAGCTCACCAAGAGTGACTAGCGGGGGGGCTAATTCCTACAATGAGCAGTTCTTC
cdr3_aa: CASSPRVTSGGANSYNEQFF
v_call: TRBV18
clone_size: .
d_call: TRBD2
j_call: TRBJ2-1